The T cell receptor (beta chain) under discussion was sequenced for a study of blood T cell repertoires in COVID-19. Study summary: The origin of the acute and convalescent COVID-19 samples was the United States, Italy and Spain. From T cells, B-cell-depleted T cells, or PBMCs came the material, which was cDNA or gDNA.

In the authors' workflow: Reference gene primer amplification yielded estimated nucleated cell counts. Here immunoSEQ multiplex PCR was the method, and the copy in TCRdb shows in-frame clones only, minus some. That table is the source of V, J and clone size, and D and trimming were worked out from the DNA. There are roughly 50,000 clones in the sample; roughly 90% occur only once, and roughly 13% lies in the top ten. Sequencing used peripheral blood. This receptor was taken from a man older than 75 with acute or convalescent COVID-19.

CDR3: CASSLGTPTPEAFF. CDR3 DNA sequence: TGCGCCAGCAGCTTGGGGACACCAACTCCTGAAGCTTTCTTT. V usage is TRBV5-1 and J usage is TRBJ1-1, with D maybe TRBD1 (5 bases). The V gene's germline CDR1 is SGHRS and CDR2 YFSETQ. With 0 bases removed from V and 6 bases from J, the gap between germline ends came to 12 bases. There are 14 residues in the CDR3. Together with reference TRBV5-1 and TRBJ1-1, the CDR3 gives the full variable domain: KAGVTQTPRYLIKTRGQQVTLSCSPISGHRSVSWYQQTPGQGLQFLFEYFSETQRNKGNFPGRFSGRQFSNSRSEMNVSTLELGDSALYLCASSLGTPTPEAFFGQGTRLTVV.